The text below deals with one T cell receptor (beta chain). Germline-derived CDR1 and CDR2 are SGHVS and FQNEAQ. After removal of 1 base from V and 1 base from J, the junction contained 7 bases not matched to a gene. This CDR3 comprises 19 residues. The assay was immunoSEQ multiplex PCR, and TCRdb's table has in-frame clones only and misses some. The repertoire has fewer than 700,000 clones, 70% to 80% of them found once; the top ten carry around 12%. This specimen belongs to a study of shared clonotypes between healthy human individuals. The receptor comes from a middle-aged woman in good health. Some clones in this sample may be carry-over from other donors' samples. This sequence joins TRBV7-8 and TRBJ2-2; the match to TRBD2 covers 12 bases. The source material was PBMCs. In DNA form, the CDR3 reads TGTGCCAGCAGCTTAGAGGCTAGCGGGAGGGCCGAGAACACCGGGGAGCTGTTTTTT. Translated: CASSLEASGRAENTGELFF.